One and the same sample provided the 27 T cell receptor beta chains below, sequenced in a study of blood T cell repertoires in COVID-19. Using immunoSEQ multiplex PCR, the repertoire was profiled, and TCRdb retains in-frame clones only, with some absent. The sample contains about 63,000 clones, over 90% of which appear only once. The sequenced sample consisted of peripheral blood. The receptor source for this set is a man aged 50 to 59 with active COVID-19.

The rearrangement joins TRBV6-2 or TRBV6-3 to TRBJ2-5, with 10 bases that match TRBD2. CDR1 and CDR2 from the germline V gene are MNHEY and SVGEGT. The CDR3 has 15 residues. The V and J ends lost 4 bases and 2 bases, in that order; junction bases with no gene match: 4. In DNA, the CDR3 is TGTGCCAGCAGTTTCGCTAGCGGGAGTCAAGAGACCCAGTACTTC. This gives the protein CASSFASGSQETQYF.

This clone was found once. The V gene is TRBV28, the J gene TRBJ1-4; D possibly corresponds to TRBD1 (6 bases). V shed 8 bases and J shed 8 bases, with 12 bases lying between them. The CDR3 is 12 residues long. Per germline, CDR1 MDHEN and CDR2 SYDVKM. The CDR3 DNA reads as TGTGCCAGCCGTCCGAGGGGGGAAAAACTGTTTTTT. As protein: CASRPRGEKLFF.

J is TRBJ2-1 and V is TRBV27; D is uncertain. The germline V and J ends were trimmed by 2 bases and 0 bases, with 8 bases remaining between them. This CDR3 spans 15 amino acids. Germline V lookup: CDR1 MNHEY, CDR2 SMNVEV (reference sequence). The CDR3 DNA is TGTGCCAGCAGTTTACTTACTGGCTCCTACAATGAGCAGTTCTTC. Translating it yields CASSLLTGSYNEQFF.

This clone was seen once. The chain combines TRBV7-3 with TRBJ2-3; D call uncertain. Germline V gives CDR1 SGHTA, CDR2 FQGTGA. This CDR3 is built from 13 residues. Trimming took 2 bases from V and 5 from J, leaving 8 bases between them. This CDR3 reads CASSLYSRDTQYF. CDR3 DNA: TGTGCCAGCAGCTTATATTCTAGAGATACGCAGTATTTT.

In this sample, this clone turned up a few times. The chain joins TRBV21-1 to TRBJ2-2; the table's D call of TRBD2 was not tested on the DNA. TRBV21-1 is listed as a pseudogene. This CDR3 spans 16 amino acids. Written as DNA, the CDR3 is TGTGCCAGCAGCATTTATGCTAGCGGGAACACCGGGGAGCTGTTTTTT. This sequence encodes CASSIYASGNTGELFF.

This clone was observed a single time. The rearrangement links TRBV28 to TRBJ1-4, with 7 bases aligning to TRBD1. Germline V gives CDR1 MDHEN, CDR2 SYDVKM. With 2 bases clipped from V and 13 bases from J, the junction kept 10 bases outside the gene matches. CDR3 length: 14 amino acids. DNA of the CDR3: TGTGCCAGCAGTTTAGGACAGGCAAACGCCGGACTGTTTTTT. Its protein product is CASSLGQANAGLFF.

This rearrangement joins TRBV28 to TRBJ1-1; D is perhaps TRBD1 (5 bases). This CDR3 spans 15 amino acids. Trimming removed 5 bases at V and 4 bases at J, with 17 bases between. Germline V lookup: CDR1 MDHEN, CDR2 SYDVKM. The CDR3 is CASSRPGVIGTEAFF. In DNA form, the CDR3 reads TGTGCCAGCAGTCGACCGGGGGTGATAGGCACTGAAGCTTTCTTT. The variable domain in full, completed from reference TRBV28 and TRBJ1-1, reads DVKVTQSSRYLVKRTGEKVFLECVQDMDHENMFWYRQDPGLGLRLIYFSYDVKMKEKGDIPEGYSVSREKKERFSLILESASTNQTSMYLCASSRPGVIGTEAFFGQGTRLTVV.

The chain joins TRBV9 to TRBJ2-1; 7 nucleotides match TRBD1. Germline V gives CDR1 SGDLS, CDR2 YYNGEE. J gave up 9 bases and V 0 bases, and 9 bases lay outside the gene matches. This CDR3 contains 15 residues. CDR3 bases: TGTGCCAGCAGCGTAGATGGACAGGAAAGAGGTGAGCAGTTCTTC. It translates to CASSVDGQERGEQFF.

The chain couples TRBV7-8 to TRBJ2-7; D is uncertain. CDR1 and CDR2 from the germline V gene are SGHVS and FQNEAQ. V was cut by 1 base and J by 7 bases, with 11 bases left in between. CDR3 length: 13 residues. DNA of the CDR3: TGTGCCAGCAGCTTAGGGTCCTCGGGTGAGCAGTACTTC. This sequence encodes CASSLGSSGEQYF.

The CDR3 sequence: CASSLAPTGLDEQYF. CDR3 nucleotides: TGTGCCAGCAGCTTGGCCCCGACAGGGTTGGACGAGCAGTACTTC. The J gene is TRBJ2-7, the V gene TRBV5-6; 7 nucleotides agree with TRBD1. V lost 0 bases and J lost 5; bases outside the gene matches: 8. The CDR3 loop spans 15 amino acids. Germline values: CDR1 SGHDT, CDR2 YYEEEE.

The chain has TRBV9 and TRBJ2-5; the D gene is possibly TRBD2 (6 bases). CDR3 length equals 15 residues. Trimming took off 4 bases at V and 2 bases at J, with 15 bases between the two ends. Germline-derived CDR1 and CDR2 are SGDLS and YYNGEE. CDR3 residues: CASSSSAGLQETQYF. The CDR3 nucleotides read TGTGCCAGCAGCTCCTCGGCAGGACTACAAGAGACCCAGTACTTC.

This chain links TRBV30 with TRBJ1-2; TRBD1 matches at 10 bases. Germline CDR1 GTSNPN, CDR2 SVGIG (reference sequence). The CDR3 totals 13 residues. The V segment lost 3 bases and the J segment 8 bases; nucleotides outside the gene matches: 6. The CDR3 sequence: CAWRFGTGVGYTF. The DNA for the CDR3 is TGTGCCTGGAGATTCGGGACAGGGGTAGGCTACACCTTC.

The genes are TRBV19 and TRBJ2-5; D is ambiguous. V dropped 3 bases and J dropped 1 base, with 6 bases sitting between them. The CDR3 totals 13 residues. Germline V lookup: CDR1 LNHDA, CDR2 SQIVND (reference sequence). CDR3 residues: CASSINTQETQYF. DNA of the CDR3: TGTGCCAGTAGTATCAACACCCAAGAGACCCAGTACTTC.

CDR3 nucleotides: TGTGCCAGCAGTTTGCTCCAGGAGCAGTACTTC. Translated, it gives CASSLLQEQYF. The gene calls are TRBV28 and TRBJ2-7; no reliable D call. V was clipped by 3 bases and J by 7 bases, with 7 bases between them. From germline, CDR1 is MDHEN and CDR2 SYDVKM. The CDR3 has 11 residues.

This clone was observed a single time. The CDR3 sequence is CASSGGSSGNTIYF. For the CDR3, the DNA is TGCGCCAGCAGTGGTGGGAGCTCTGGAAACACCATATATTTT. The genes are TRBV5-1 and TRBJ1-3; D call uncertain. Germline lookup yields CDR1 SGHRS and CDR2 YFSETQ. CDR3 length: 14 amino acids. V was trimmed by 5 bases and J by 0 bases, leaving 9 bases between them.

CDR3 DNA: TGTGCCAGCAGCCAACCTGGGACTAGCGGGAGTCTAAATGAGCAGTTCTTC. Translating it yields CASSQPGTSGSLNEQFF. The chain carries TRBV4-2 and TRBJ2-1; TRBD2 matches 14 bases. Germline-derived CDR1 and CDR2 are LGHNA and YNFKEQ. This CDR3 contains 17 residues. Unmatched junction bases numbered 7, after V lost 2 bases and J lost 7 bases.

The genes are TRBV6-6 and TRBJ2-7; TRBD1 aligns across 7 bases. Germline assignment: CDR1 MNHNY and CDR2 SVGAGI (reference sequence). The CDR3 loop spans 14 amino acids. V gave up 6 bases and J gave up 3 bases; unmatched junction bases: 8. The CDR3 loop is CASRERGLYYEQYF. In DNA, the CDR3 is TGTGCCAGCAGGGAGAGGGGGCTATACTACGAGCAGTACTTC.

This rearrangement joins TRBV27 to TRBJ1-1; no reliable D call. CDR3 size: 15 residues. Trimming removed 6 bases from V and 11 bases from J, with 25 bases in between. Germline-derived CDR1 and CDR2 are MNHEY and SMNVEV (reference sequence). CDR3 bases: TGTGCCAGCAGCCCCTCAGGAGGCAGGTTAGTGGGGGCTTTCTTT. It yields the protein CASSPSGGRLVGAFF.

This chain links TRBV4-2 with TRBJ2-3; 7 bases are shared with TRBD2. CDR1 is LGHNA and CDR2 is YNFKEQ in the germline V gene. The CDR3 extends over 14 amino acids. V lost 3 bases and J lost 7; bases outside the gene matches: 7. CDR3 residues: CASSQGGGLYTQYF. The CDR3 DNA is TGTGCCAGCAGCCAGGGGGGGGGACTGTATACGCAGTATTTT.

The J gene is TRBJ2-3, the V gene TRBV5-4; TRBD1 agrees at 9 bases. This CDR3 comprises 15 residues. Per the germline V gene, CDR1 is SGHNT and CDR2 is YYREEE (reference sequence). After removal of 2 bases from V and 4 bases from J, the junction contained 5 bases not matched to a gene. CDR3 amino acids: CASSFTTGGPDTQYF. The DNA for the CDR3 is TGTGCCAGCAGCTTTACCACAGGGGGCCCAGATACGCAGTATTTT.

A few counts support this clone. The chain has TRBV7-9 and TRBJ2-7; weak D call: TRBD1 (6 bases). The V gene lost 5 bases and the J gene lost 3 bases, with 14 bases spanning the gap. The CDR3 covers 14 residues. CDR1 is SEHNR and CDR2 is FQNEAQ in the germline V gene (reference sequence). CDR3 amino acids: CASSTWTANYEQYF. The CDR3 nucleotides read TGTGCCAGCAGCACCTGGACAGCCAACTACGAGCAGTACTTC.

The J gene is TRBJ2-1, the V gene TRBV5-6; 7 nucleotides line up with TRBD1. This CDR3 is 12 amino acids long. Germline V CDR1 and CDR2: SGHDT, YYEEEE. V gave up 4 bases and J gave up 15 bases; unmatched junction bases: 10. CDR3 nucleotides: TGTGCCAGCAGCATACAGGGGACACTCCCGTTCTTC. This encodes CASSIQGTLPFF.

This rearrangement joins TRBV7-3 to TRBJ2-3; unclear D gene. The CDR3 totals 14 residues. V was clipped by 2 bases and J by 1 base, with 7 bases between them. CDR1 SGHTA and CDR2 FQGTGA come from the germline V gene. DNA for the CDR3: TGTGCCAGCAGCTTATACCGGGGCACAGATACGCAGTATTTT. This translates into CASSLYRGTDTQYF. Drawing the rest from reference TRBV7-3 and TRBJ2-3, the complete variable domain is GAGVSQTPSNKVTEKGKYVELRCDPISGHTALYWYRQSLGQGPEFLIYFQGTGAADDSGLPNDRFFAVRPEGSVSTLKIQRTERGDSAVYLCASSLYRGTDTQYFGPGTRLTVL.

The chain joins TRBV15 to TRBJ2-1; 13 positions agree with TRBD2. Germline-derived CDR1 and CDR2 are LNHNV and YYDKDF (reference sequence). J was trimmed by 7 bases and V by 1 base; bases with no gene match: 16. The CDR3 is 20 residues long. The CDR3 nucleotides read TGTGCCACCAGCAGAGGCCCGCACCTCGCACTAGCGGGGGGGGGTAATGAGCAGTTCTTC. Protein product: CATSRGPHLALAGGGNEQFF.

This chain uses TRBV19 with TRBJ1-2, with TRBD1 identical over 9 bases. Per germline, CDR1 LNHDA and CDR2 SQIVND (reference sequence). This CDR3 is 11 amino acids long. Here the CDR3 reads CGTGDSYGYTF. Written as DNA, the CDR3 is TGTGGGACAGGGGATTCTTATGGCTACACCTTC.

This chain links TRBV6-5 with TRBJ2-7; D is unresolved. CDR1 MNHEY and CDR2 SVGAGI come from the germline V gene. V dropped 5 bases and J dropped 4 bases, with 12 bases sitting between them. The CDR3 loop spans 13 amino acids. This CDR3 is CASSPIRFYEQYF. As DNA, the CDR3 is TGTGCCAGCAGTCCGATCAGGTTTTACGAGCAGTACTTC.

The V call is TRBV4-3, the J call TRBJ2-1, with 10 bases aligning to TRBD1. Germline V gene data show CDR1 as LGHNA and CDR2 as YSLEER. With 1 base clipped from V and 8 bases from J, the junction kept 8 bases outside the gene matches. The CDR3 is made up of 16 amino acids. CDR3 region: CASSQGADRGLDEQFF. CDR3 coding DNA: TGCGCCAGCAGCCAAGGTGCCGACAGGGGGCTGGATGAGCAGTTCTTC.